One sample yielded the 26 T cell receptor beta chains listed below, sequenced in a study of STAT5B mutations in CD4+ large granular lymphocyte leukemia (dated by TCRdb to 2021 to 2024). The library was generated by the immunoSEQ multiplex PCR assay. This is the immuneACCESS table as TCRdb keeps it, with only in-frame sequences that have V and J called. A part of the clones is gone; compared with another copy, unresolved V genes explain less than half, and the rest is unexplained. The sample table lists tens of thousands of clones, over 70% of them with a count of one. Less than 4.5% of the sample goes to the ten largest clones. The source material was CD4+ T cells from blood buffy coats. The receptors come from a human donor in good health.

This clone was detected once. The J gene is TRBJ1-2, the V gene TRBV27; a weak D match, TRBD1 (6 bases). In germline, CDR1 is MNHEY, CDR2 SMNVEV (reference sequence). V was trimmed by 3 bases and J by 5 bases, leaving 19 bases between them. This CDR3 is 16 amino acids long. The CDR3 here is CASSLVGGPSLYGYTF. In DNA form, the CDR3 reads TGTGCCAGCAGTTTGGTCGGGGGCCCATCCCTATATGGCTACACCTTC.

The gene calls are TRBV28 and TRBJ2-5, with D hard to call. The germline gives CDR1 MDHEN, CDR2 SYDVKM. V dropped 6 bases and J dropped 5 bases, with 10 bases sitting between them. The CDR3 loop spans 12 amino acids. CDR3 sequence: CASRGKPETQYF. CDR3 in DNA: TGTGCCAGCAGGGGGAAACCTGAGACCCAGTACTTC.

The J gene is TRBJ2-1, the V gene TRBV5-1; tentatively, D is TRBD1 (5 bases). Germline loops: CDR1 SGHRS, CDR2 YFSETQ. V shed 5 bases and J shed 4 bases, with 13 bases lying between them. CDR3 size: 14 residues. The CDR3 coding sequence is TGCGCCAGCAGTCAAGGGGTGGCGTACAATGAGCAGTTCTTC. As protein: CASSQGVAYNEQFF.

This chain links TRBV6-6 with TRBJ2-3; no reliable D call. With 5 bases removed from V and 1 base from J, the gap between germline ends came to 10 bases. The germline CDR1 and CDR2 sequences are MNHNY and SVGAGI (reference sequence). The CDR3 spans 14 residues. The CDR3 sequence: CASSPPTGTDTQYF. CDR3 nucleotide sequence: TGTGCCAGCAGTCCCCCAACAGGCACAGATACGCAGTATTTT.

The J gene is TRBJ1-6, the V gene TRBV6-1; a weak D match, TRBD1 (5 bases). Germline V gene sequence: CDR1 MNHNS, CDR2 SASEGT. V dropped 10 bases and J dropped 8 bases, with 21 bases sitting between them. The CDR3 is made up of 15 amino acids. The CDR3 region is CATNRARDGYSPLHF. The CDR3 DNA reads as TGTGCCACCAACCGGGCCAGGGACGGATATTCACCCCTCCACTTT.

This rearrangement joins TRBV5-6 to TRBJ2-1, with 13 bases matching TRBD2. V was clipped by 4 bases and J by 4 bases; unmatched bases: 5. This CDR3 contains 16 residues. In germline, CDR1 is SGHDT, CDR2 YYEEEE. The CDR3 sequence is CASSPRLAGGYNEQFF. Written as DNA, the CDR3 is TGTGCCAGCAGCCCCAGACTAGCGGGAGGATACAATGAGCAGTTCTTC.

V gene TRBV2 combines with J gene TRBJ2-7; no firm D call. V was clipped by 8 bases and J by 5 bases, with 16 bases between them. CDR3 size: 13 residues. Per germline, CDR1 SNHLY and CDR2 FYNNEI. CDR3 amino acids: CASVWGQGNEQYF. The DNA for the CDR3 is TGTGCCAGCGTTTGGGGTCAAGGGAACGAGCAGTACTTC.

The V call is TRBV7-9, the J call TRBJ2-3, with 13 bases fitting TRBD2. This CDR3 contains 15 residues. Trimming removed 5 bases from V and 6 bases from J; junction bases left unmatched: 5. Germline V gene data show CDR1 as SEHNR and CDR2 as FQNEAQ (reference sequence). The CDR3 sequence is CASSLQLAGGDTQYF. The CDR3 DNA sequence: TGTGCCAGCAGCCTCCAACTAGCGGGAGGGGATACGCAGTATTTT. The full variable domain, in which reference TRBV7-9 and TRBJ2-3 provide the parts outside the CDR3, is DTGVSQNPRHKITKRGQNVTFRCDPISEHNRLYWYRQTLGQGPEFLTYFQNEAQLEKSRLLSDRFSAERPKGSFSTLEIQRTEQGDSAMYLCASSLQLAGGDTQYFGPGTRLTVL.

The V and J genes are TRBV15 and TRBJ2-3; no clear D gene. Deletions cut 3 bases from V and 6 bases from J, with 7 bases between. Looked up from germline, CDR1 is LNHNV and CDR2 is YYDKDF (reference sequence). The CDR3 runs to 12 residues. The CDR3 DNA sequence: TGTGCCACCAGCAGTGCTGGCGATACGCAGTATTTT. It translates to CATSSAGDTQYF.

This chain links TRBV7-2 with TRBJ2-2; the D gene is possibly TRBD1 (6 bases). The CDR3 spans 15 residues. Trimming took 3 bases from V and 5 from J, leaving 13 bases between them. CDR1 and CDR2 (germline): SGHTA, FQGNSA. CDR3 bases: TGTGCCAGCAGCTTTCCCAGGGGAAGAACCGGGGAGCTGTTTTTT. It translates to CASSFPRGRTGELFF.

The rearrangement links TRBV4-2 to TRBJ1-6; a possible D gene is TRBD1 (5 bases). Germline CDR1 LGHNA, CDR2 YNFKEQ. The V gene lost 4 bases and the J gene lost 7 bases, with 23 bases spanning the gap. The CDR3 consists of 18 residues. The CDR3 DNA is TGTGCCAGCAGCCCCTCGGCAAGGGGTCAGGGCTCCAATTCACCCCTCCACTTT. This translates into CASSPSARGQGSNSPLHF.

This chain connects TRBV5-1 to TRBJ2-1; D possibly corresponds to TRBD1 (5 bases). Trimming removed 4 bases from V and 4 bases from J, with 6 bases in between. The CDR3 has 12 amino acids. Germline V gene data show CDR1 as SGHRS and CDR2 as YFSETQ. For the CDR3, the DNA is TGCGCCAGCAGCGACAGTTACAATGAGCAGTTCTTC. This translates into CASSDSYNEQFF.

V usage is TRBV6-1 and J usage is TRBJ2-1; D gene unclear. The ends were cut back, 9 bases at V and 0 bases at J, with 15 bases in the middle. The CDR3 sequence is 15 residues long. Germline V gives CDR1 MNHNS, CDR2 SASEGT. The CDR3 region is CASRMAVSSYNEQFF. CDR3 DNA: TGTGCCAGTAGGATGGCAGTGAGCTCCTACAATGAGCAGTTCTTC.

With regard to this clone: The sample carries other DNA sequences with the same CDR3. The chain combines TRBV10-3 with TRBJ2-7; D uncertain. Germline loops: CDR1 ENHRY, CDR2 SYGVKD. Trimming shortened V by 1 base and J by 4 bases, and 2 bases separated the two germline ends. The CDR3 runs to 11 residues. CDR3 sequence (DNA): TGTGCCATCAGTGAGTTATACGAGCAGTACTTC. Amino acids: CAISELYEQYF.

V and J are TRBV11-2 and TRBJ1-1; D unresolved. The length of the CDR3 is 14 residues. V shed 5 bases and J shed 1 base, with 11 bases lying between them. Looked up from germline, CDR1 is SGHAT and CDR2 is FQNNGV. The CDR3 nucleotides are TGTGCCAGCAGCCCCGGACGGGAGAACACTGAAGCTTTCTTT. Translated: CASSPGRENTEAFF.

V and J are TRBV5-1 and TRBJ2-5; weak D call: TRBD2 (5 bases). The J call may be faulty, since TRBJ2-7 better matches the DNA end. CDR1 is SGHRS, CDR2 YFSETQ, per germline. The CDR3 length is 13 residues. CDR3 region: CASSLATTFEQYF. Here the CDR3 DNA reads TGCGCCAGCAGCTTGGCGACTACCTTCGAGCAGTACTTC.

As DNA, the CDR3 is TGCGCCAGCAGCTCGTCGGAGGGGCGTGAGCAGTTCTTC. It translates to CASSSSEGREQFF. The chain joins TRBV5-1 to TRBJ2-1; TRBD2 is a possible D gene (6 bases). V lost 3 bases, J lost 9 bases, and 13 bases lay in between. Per the germline V gene, CDR1 is SGHRS and CDR2 is YFSETQ. This CDR3 comprises 13 residues.

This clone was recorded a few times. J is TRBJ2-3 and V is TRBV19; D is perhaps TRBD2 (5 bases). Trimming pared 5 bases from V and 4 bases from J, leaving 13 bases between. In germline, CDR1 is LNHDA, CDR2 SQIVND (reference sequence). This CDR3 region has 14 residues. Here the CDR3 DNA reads TGTGCCAGTAGTGCGGGTCTATTATCAGATACGCAGTATTTT. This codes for CASSAGLLSDTQYF.

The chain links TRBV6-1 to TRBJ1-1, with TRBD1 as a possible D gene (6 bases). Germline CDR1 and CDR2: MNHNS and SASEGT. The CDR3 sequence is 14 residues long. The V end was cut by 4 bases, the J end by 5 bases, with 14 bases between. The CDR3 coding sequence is TGTGCCAGCAGTGTTTCCGGGGGCGCGACTGAAGCTTTCTTT. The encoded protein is CASSVSGGATEAFF.

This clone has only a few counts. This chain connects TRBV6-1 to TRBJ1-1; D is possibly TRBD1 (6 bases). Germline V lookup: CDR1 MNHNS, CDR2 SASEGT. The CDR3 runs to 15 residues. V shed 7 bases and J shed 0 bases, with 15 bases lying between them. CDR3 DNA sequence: TGTGCCAGCACCCCTAGGGGGAACATGAACACTGAAGCTTTCTTT. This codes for CASTPRGNMNTEAFF.

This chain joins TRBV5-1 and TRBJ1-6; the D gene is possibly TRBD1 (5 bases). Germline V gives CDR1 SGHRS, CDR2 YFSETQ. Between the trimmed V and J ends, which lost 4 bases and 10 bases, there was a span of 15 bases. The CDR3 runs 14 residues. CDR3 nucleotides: TGCGCCAGCAGCCTCTTGGGGGTAGGATCACCCCTCCACTTT. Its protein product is CASSLLGVGSPLHF.

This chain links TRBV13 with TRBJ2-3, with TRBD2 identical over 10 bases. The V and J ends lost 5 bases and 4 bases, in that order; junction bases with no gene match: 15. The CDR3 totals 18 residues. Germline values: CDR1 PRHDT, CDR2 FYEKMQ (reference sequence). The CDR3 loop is CASSLSSFSGRSADTQYF. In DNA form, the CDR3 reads TGTGCCAGCAGCCTCTCCTCGTTTAGCGGGAGGAGCGCAGATACGCAGTATTTT.

CDR3 loop: CSAAEVYEQYF. CDR3 in DNA: TGCAGTGCCGCAGAAGTATACGAGCAGTACTTC. The chain combines TRBV20-1 with TRBJ2-7, with D unresolved. The CDR3 has 11 amino acids. Germline CDR1 reads DFQATT; CDR2 reads SNEGSKA (reference sequence). The V end was cut by 6 bases, the J end by 4 bases, with 10 bases between.

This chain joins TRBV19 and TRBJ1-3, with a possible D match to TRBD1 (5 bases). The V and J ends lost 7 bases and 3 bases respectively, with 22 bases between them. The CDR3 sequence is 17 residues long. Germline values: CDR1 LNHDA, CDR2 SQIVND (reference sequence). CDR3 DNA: TGTGCCAGTATGAAACTCCTTGCAGGGAAAAATGGAAACACCATATATTTT. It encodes CASMKLLAGKNGNTIYF. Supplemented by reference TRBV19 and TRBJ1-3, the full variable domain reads DGGITQSPKYLFRKEGQNVTLSCEQNLNHDAMYWYRQDPGQGLRLIYYSQIVNDFQKGDIAEGYSVSREKKESFPLTVTSAQKNPTAFYLCASMKLLAGKNGNTIYFGEGSWLTVV.

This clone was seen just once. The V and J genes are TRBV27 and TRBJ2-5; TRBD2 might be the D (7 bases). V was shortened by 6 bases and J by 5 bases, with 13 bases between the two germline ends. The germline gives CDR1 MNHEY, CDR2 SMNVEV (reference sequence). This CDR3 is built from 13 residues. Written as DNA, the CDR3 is TGTGCCAGCAGAAGAGGGGGAGGGGAGACCCAGTACTTC. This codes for CASRRGGGETQYF.

The CDR3 DNA follows: TGCGCCAGCAGTTCCACAGGGGGCGCCTACAATGAGCAGTTCTTC. It translates to CASSSTGGAYNEQFF. The chain recombines TRBV10-1 with TRBJ2-1, with 9 bases fitting TRBD1. Germline V CDR1 and CDR2: WNHNN, SYGVQD (reference sequence). With V trimmed by 5 bases and J by 2 bases, 4 bases remained unmatched. The CDR3 runs to 15 residues.